Given below is one T cell receptor beta chain in context. The same CDR3 can be traced to other DNA sequences in this sample. Original analysis: Reference gene primers were amplified, and this amplification served to estimate nucleated cell counts. TCRdb's table, derived via immunoSEQ multiplex PCR, lists solely in-frame clones and lacks some. Clonal size and the V and J genes are those of that table, whereas D and trimming came from the DNA. The sample has roughly 120,000 clones; 80% are singletons. This sample was included in a study of blood T cell repertoires in COVID-19. V gave up 0 bases and J gave up 4 bases; unmatched junction bases: 2. Germline CDR1 SGDLS, CDR2 YYNGEE. The CDR3 contains 15 residues.

The receptor was derived from a human donor in a cohort sampled during active or convalescent COVID-19. What was sequenced was peripheral blood. This chain connects TRBV9 to TRBJ2-2, with 8 bases identical to TRBD2. CDR3 DNA sequence: TGTGCCAGCAGCGTAGGTCGGGGGGGCACCGGGGAGCTGTTTTTT. Its protein is CASSVGRGGTGELFF.